A few counts support the clone carrying this T cell receptor (beta chain). V was clipped by 0 bases and J by 4 bases; unmatched bases: 4. CDR3 length: 15 residues. CDR1 LGHNA and CDR2 YNFKEQ come from the germline V gene. This sample was included in a study of blood T cell repertoires in COVID-19. TCRdb keeps only in-frame clones here, not all; method: immunoSEQ multiplex PCR. The data show a few hundred thousand clones, more than 70% seen once. Specimen: peripheral blood. This TCR was recovered from a young woman with acute or convalescent COVID-19. The genes are TRBV4-2 and TRBJ2-3; 7 bases are shared with TRBD1. Here the CDR3 reads CASSQDRQGADTQYF. CDR3 coding DNA: TGTGCCAGCAGCCAAGACCGGCAGGGGGCAGATACGCAGTATTTT.